The 14 T cell receptor beta chains below come from one sample, sequenced in a study of CXCR3 chemokines and chemotherapy response in bladder cancer. In TCRdb, the PCR reads were re-called with MiXCR into one record per CDR3 protein. This sample has about 9,000 distinct CDR3 sequences, with 20% to 25% found just once. The specimen was taken from a patient whose treatment included neoadjuvant chemotherapy. The receptor source for this set is a human donor with bladder cancer that did not respond to neoadjuvant chemotherapy.

In this sample, this clonotype turned up many times. The chain employs TRBV28 and TRBJ1-4, with D tentatively TRBD1 (5 bases). This CDR3 has 16 residues. CDR1 is MDHEN, CDR2 SYDVKM, per germline. V was trimmed by 6 bases and J by 3 bases, leaving 17 bases between them. The CDR3 loop is CASSPSGAGSNEKLFF. In nucleotides, the CDR3 is TGTGCCAGCAGCCCCTCCGGGGCAGGTTCTAATGAAAAACTGTTTTTT.

This clonotype was found many times. The rearrangement joins TRBV20-1 to TRBJ2-7; 7 bases fit TRBD2. The CDR3 has 15 residues. CDR1 DFQATT and CDR2 SNEGSKA come from the germline V gene (reference sequence). V lost 3 bases and J lost 4; bases outside the gene matches: 12. The CDR3 nucleotides read TGCAGTGCTAGCCCTAGCGGAAATTATAGGTACGAGCAGTACTTC. Its translation is CSASPSGNYRYEQYF.

This clonotype was seen many times. V gene TRBV6-2 or TRBV6-3 combines with J gene TRBJ2-7; the D gene could be TRBD1 or TRBD2 (5 bases each). This CDR3 has 13 residues. V lost 8 bases and J 2 bases, leaving 13 bases between the germline ends. The germline V gene encodes CDR1 MNHEY and CDR2 SVGEGT. CDR3 loop: CASSAGAPYEQYF. Here the CDR3 DNA reads TGTGCCAGCTCCGCCGGGGCCCCCTACGAGCAGTACTTC.

This clonotype is deemed medium-sized. This rearrangement joins TRBV6-2 or TRBV6-3 to TRBJ2-2; tentative D call: TRBD1 (6 bases). Germline V gene data show CDR1 as MNHEY and CDR2 as SVGEGT. Trimming took 5 bases from V and 7 from J, leaving 11 bases between them. The CDR3 is made up of 13 amino acids. CDR3 residues: CASSPRTDGELFF. The CDR3 coding sequence is TGTGCCAGCAGTCCCCGGACAGACGGGGAGCTGTTTTTT.

This clonotype was seen a single time. The J gene is TRBJ1-2, the V gene TRBV10-1; 7 bases match TRBD1. CDR3 length: 13 amino acids. J gave up 6 bases and V 4 bases, and 5 bases lay outside the gene matches. CDR1 WNHNN and CDR2 SYGVQD come from the germline V gene (reference sequence). In DNA form, the CDR3 reads TGCGCCAGCAGTGTGACAGGGACCAATGGCTACACCTTC. As protein: CASSVTGTNGYTF.

This clonotype is classed as medium-sized. The chain recombines TRBV19 with TRBJ1-1; D possibly corresponds to TRBD1 (5 bases). The CDR3 has 14 amino acids. Germline assignment: CDR1 LNHDA and CDR2 SQIVND (reference sequence). The V gene lost 3 bases and the J gene lost 1 base, with 9 bases spanning the gap. CDR3 amino acids: CASSIVGANTEAFF. The CDR3, as DNA: TGTGCCAGTAGTATCGTTGGGGCGAACACTGAAGCTTTCTTT.

By sample fraction, this clonotype is medium-sized. The V gene is TRBV20-1, the J gene TRBJ2-5, with 8 positions matching TRBD2. Germline-derived CDR1 and CDR2 are DFQATT and SNEGSKA (reference sequence). The J segment lost 6 bases and the V segment lost 5 bases, leaving 8 bases of the junction unmatched. The CDR3 is 13 amino acids. The CDR3 sequence is CSAREGPGKTQYF. The DNA for the CDR3 is TGCAGTGCTCGGGAGGGCCCTGGGAAGACCCAGTACTTC.

For this clonotype: This likely reflects a read error, since a far larger clone is one base away. This chain joins TRBV19 and TRBJ1-2; 7 positions match TRBD1. Germline V lookup: CDR1 LNHDA, CDR2 SQIVND (reference sequence). The CDR3 consists of 12 residues. Trimming cost V 9 bases and J 9 bases; bases outside gene matches: 10. CDR3 bases: TGTGCCAGCACCATACAGGGGTACAGCTACACCTTC. It encodes CASTIQGYSYTF.

A remark on this clonotype: It differs at one base from a far larger clone, so likely a read error. This chain links TRBV27 with TRBJ2-2; no clear D gene. This CDR3 contains 15 residues. Germline V lookup: CDR1 MNHEY, CDR2 SMNVEV (reference sequence). Between the trimmed V and J ends, which lost 5 bases and 1 base, there was a span of 11 bases. The CDR3 is CASSGVQGNTGELFF. Here the CDR3 DNA reads TGTGCCAGCAGTGGGGTTCAAGGGAACACCGGGGAGCTGTTTTTT.

This clonotype has a count of ten or more. The chain joins TRBV6-1 to TRBJ1-4, with 12 bases that match TRBD1. CDR1 and CDR2 (germline): MNHNS, SASEGT. The junction had 3 bases not matched to a gene; V was cut back by 6 bases and J by 7 bases. The CDR3 runs 14 residues. CDR3 DNA: TGTGCCAGCAGGAGGGGACAGGGGGCTGAAAAACTGTTTTTT. As protein: CASRRGQGAEKLFF.

Sample share makes this clonotype medium-sized. The CDR3 sequence is CATQTTNTGELFF. The DNA of the CDR3 is TGTGCCACCCAAACCACGAACACCGGGGAGCTGTTTTTT. The chain couples TRBV24-1 to TRBJ2-2, with D uncertain. The germline V and J ends were trimmed by 9 bases and 0 bases, with 7 bases remaining between them. This CDR3 is 13 amino acids long. In germline, CDR1 is KGHDR, CDR2 SFDVKD.

In regard to this clonotype: A far bigger clonotype differs at one base, so this is likely a read error. This chain links TRBV6-6 with TRBJ2-1, with D possibly matching TRBD2 (6 bases). The length of the CDR3 is 14 residues. Germline lookup yields CDR1 MNHNY and CDR2 SVGAGI (reference sequence). V was clipped by 8 bases and J by 7 bases, with 18 bases between them. The CDR3 is CASQPSGWANEQFF. The DNA of the CDR3 is TGTGCCAGCCAACCAAGCGGGTGGGCAAATGAGCAGTTCTTC.

The V and J genes are TRBV6-1 and TRBJ2-5; no firm D call. Germline CDR1 is MNHNS and CDR2 is SASEGT. The CDR3 totals 12 residues. V was trimmed by 7 bases and J by 2 bases, leaving 8 bases between them. The DNA of the CDR3 is TGTGCCAGCAATTCCCGACAAGAGACCCAGTACTTC. This gives the protein CASNSRQETQYF.

This clonotype is labeled medium-sized. The chain joins TRBV9 to TRBJ2-3; 7 bases are shared with TRBD1. Germline CDR1 is SGDLS and CDR2 is YYNGEE. The CDR3 is made up of 16 amino acids. V lost 3 bases, J lost 6 bases, and 13 bases stayed unmatched. The CDR3 nucleotides read TGTGCCAGCAGCGGCCCTACAGGGGCCAGCAGGGATACGCAGTATTTT. It yields the protein CASSGPTGASRDTQYF.